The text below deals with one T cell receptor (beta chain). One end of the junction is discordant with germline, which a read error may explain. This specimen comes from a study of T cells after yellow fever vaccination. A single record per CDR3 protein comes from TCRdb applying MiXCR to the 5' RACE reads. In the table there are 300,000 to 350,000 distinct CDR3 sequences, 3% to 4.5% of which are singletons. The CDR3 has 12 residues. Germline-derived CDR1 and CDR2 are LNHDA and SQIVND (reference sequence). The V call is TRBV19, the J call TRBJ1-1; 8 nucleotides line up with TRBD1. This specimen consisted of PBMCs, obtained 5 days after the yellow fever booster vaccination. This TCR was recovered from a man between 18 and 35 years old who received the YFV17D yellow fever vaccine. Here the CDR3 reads CATGDLNTEAFF. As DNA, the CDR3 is TGTGCGACAGGGGATCTGAACACTGAAGCCTTCTTT. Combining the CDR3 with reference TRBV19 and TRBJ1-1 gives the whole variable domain DGGITQSPKYLFRKEGQNVTLSCEQNLNHDAMYWYRQDPGQGLRLIYYSQIVNDFQKGDIAEGYSVSREKKESFPLTVTSAQKNPTAFYLCATGDLNTEAFFGQGTRLTVV.